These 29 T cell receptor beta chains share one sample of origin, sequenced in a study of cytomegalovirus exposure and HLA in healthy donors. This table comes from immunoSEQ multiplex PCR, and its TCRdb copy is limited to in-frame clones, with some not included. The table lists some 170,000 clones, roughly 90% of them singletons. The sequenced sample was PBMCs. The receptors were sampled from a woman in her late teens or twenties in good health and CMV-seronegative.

CDR3 sequence: CASSSNRPGQGTRSEQYF. The CDR3 region has the DNA TGTGCCAGCAGCTCCAATCGGCCGGGACAGGGAACCAGGTCCGAGCAGTACTTC. V is TRBV7-2 and J is TRBJ2-7, with TRBD1 matching 9 bases. The CDR3 runs to 18 residues. Trimming removed 4 bases from V and 6 bases from J; junction bases left unmatched: 19. CDR1 is SGHTA and CDR2 is FQGNSA in the germline V gene.

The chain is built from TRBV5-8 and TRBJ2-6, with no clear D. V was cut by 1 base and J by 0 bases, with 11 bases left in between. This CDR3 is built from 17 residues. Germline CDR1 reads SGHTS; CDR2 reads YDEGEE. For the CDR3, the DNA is TGTGCCAGCAGCTTGAATGAGTATAGCTCTGGGGCCAACGTCCTGACTTTC. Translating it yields CASSLNEYSSGANVLTF.

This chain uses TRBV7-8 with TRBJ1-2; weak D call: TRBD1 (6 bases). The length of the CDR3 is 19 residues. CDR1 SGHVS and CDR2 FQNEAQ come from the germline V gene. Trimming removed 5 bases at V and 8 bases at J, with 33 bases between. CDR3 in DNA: TGTGCCAGCAGCCCTTTAAGGTGGACAGCCCTGGCCCAGATTATAGGCTACACCTTC. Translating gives CASSPLRWTALAQIIGYTF. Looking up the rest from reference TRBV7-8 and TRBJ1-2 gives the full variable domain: GAGVSQSPRYKVAKRGQDVALRCDPISGHVSLFWYQQALGQGPEFLTYFQNEAQLDKSGLPSDRFFAERPEGSVSTLKIQRTQQEDSAVYLCASSPLRWTALAQIIGYTFGSGTRLTVV.

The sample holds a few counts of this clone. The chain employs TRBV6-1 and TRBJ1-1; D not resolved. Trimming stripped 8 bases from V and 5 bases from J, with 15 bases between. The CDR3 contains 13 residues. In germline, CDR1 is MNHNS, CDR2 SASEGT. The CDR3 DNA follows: TGTGCCAGCGGCTCTAAGGGAGGAACTGAAGCTTTCTTT. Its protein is CASGSKGGTEAFF.

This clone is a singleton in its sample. In nucleotides, the CDR3 is TGCGCCAGCAGCTCGTCCGGGACAGGGGACTATGGCTACACCTTC. It encodes CASSSSGTGDYGYTF. V usage is TRBV5-1 and J usage is TRBJ1-2; TRBD1 agrees at 10 bases. Germline V lookup: CDR1 SGHRS, CDR2 YFSETQ. J lost 3 bases, V lost 3 bases, and 5 bases had no gene match. This CDR3 spans 15 amino acids.

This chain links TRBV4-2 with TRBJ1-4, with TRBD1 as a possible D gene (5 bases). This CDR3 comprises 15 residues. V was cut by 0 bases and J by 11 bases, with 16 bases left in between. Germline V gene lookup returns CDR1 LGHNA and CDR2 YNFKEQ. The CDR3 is CASSQDPGTPGKLFF. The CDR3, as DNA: TGTGCCAGCAGCCAAGATCCAGGGACTCCGGGTAAACTGTTTTTT.

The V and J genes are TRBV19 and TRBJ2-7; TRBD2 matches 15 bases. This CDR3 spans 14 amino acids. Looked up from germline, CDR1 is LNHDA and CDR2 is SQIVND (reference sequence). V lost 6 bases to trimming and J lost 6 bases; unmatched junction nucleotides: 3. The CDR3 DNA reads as TGTGCCAGTAGGGGGACTAGCGGGAGGCCCGAGCAGTACTTC. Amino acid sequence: CASRGTSGRPEQYF.

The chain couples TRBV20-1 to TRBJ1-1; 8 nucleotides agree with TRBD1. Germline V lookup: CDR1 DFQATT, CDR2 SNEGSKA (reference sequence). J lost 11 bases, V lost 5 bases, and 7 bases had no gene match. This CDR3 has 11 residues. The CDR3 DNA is TGCAGTGCTCTCCAGGGGGCGCGGGCTTTCTTT. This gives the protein CSALQGARAFF.

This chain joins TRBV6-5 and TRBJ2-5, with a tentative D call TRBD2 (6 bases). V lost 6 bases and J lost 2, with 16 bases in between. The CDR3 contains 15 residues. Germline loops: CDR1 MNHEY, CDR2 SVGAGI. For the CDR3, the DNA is TGTGCCAGCAGCGGGAGAGAGGACTTACAAGAGACCCAGTACTTC. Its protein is CASSGREDLQETQYF.

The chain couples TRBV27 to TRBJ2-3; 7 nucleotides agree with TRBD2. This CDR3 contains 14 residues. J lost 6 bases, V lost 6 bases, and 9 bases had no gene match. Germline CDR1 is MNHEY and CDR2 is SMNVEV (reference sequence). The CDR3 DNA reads TGTGCCAGCAGGGAATCTAGCGGATGGGATACGCAGTATTTT. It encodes CASRESSGWDTQYF.

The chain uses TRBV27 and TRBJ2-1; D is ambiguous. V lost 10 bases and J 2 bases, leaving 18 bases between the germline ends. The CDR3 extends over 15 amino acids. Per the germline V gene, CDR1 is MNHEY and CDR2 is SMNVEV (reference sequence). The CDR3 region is CAIQPAGGAYNEQFF. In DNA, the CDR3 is TGTGCCATCCAACCGGCTGGCGGCGCCTACAATGAGCAGTTCTTC.

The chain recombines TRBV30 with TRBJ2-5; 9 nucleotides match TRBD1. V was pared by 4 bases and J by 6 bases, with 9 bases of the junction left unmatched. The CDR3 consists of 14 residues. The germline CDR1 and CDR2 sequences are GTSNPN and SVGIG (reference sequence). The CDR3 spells CAWNSLDRGKTQYF. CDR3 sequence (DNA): TGTGCCTGGAACTCTTTGGACAGGGGAAAGACCCAGTACTTC.

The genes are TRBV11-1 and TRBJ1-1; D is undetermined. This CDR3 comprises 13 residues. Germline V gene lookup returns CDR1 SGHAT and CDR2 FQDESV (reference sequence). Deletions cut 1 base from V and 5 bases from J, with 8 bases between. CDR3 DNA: TGTGCCAGCAGCTTAGTTGGCGGGACTGAAGCTTTCTTT. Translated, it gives CASSLVGGTEAFF.

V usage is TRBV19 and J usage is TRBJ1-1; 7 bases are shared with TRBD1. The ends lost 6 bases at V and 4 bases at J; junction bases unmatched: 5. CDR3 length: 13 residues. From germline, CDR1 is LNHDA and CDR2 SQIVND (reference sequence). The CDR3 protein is CASREGASTEAFF. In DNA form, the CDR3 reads TGTGCCAGTAGGGAGGGGGCAAGCACTGAAGCTTTCTTT.

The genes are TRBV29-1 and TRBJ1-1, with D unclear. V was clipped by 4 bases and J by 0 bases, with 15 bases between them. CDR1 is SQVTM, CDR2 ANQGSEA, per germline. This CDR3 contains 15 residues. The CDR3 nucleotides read TGCAGCGTTGTTGGTTTAGTCCAAATGAACACTGAAGCTTTCTTT. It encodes CSVVGLVQMNTEAFF.

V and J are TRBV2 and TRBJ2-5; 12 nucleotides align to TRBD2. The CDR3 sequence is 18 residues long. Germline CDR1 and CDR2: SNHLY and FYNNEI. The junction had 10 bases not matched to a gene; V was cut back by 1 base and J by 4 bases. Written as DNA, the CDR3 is TGTGCCAGCAGTGAAGATGCTCCTAGCGGGGGGGATCGAGAGACCCAGTACTTC. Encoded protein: CASSEDAPSGGDRETQYF.

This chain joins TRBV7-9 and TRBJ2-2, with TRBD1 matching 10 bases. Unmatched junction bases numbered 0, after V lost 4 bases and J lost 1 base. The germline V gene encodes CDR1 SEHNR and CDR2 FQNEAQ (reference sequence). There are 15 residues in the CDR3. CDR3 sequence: CASSWDRGNTGELFF. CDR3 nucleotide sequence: TGTGCCAGCAGCTGGGACAGGGGGAACACCGGGGAGCTGTTTTTT.

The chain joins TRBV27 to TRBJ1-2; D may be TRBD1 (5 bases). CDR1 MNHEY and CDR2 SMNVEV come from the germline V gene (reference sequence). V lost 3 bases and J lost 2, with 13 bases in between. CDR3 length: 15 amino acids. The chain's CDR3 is CASSLRWTPNYGYTF. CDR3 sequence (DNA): TGTGCCAGCAGTTTGCGCTGGACACCCAACTATGGCTACACCTTC.

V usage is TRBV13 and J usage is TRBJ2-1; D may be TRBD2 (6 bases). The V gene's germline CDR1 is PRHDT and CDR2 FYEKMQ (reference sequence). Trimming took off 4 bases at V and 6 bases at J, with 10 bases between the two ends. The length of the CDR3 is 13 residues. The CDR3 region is CASSSGLFNEQFF. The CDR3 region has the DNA TGTGCCAGCAGCTCGGGACTTTTCAATGAGCAGTTCTTC.

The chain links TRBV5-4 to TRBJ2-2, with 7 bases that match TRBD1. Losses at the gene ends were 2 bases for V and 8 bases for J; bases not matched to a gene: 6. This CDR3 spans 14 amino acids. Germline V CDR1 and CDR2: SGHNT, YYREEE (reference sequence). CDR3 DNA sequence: TGTGCCAGCAGCTTCGGACAGGCAACAGGGGAGCTGTTTTTT. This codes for CASSFGQATGELFF.

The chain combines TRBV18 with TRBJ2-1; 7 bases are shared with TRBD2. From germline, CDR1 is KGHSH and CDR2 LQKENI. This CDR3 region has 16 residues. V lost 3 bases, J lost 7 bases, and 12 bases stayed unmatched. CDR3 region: CASSPPGLKGQNEQFF. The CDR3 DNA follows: TGTGCCAGCTCACCGCCGGGACTAAAAGGGCAGAATGAGCAGTTCTTC.

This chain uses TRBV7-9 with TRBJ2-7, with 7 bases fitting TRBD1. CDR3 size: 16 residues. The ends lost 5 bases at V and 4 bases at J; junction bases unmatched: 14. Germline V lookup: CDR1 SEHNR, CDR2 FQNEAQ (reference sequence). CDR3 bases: TGTGCCAGCAGCGCTTACGACGGGACAGCTATATACGAGCAGTACTTC. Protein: CASSAYDGTAIYEQYF.

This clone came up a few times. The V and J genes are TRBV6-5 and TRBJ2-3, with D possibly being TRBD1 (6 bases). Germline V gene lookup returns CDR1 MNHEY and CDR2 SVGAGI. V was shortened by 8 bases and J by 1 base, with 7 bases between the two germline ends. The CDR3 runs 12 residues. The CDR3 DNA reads TGTGCCAGCGGGGGCCGCACAGATACGCAGTATTTT. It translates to CASGGRTDTQYF.

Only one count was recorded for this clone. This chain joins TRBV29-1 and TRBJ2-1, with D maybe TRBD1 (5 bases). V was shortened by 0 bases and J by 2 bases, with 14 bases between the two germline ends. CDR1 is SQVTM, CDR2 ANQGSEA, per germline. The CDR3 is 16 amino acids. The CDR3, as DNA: TGCAGCGTTGAAGATCGTGGGGCCAGGGCCTACAATGAGCAGTTCTTC. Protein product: CSVEDRGARAYNEQFF.

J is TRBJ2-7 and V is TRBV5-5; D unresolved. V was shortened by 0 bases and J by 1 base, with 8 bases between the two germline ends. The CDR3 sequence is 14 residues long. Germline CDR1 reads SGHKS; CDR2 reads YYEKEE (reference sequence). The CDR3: CASSLVGSSYEQYF. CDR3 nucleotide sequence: TGTGCCAGCAGCTTGGTTGGCAGTTCCTACGAGCAGTACTTC.

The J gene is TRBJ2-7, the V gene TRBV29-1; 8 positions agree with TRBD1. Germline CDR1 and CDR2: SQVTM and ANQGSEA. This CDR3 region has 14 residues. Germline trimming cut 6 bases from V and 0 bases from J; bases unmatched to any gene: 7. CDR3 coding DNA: TGCAGCGTCGGGGCAGGGGGCGCCTCCTACGAGCAGTACTTC. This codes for CSVGAGGASYEQYF.

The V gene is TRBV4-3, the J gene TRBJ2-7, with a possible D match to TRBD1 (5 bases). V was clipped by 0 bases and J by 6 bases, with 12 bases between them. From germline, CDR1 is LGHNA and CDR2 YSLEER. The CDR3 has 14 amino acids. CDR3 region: CASSQERGSREQYF. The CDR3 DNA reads TGCGCCAGCAGCCAAGAAAGGGGCAGTCGCGAGCAGTACTTC.

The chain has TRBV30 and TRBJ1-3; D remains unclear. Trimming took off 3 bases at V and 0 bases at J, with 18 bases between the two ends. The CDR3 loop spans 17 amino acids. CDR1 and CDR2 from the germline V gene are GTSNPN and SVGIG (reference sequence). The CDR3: CAWSHKAARDSGNTIYF. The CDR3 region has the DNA TGTGCCTGGAGCCACAAGGCAGCGAGGGACTCTGGAAACACCATATATTTT.

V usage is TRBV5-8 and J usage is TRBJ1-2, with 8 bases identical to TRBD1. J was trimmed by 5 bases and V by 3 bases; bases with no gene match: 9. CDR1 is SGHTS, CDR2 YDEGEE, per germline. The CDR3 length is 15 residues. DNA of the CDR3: TGTGCCAGCAGCTCCCGCTGGACAGGGCGGTATGGCTACACCTTC. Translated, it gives CASSSRWTGRYGYTF.